These 32 T cell receptor beta chains were all obtained from the same sample, sequenced in a study of shared clonotypes between healthy human individuals (TCRdb year 2020). Libraries came from the immunoSEQ multiplex PCR assay. This immuneACCESS table, as held by TCRdb, lists in-frame sequences with V and J called but not all clones. Of the missing ones, under half trace to an unresolved V gene in checked studies; the others have no known cause. The sample data list roughly 2,300,000 clones, and 85% to 95% of these were observed just once. The top ten constitute around 0.38% of the sample. Sequencing was carried out using naive CD4+ T cells from PBMCs. Taken with the paper, the label for cell subset or site translates to: CD45RA+ positively selected. Receptors originate from a man younger than 35 in good health. Some clones in this sample may be carry-over from other donors' samples.

This sequence joins TRBV7-9 and TRBJ1-1; 8 positions agree with TRBD1. The V and J ends lost 3 bases and 11 bases, in that order; junction bases with no gene match: 11. The V gene's germline CDR1 is SEHNR and CDR2 FQNEAQ (reference sequence). CDR3 length: 14 residues. The CDR3 sequence: CASSFTQGAARAFF. The CDR3 coding sequence is TGTGCCAGCAGCTTTACTCAGGGGGCCGCGAGGGCTTTCTTT.

This clone appeared a single time. Other DNA sequences of this sample code for an identical CDR3. V and J are TRBV29-1 and TRBJ1-4, with a possible D match to TRBD1 (5 bases). The germline V gene encodes CDR1 SQVTM and CDR2 ANQGSEA. The germline V and J ends were trimmed by 4 bases and 5 bases, with 11 bases remaining between them. CDR3 length: 13 amino acids. The CDR3 sequence: CSVGGRANEKLFF. The CDR3 region has the DNA TGCAGCGTTGGTGGCAGGGCCAATGAAAAACTGTTTTTT.

The chain combines TRBV5-6 with TRBJ2-4; D uncertain. CDR1 and CDR2 from the germline V gene are SGHDT and YYEEEE. With 3 bases removed from V and 0 bases from J, the gap between germline ends came to 13 bases. The CDR3 totals 16 residues. The chain's CDR3 is CASSSGRISAKNIQYF. Here the CDR3 DNA reads TGTGCCAGCAGCTCGGGTCGGATCTCAGCCAAAAACATTCAGTACTTC.

The J gene is TRBJ2-3, the V gene TRBV5-1, with D perhaps matching TRBD1 (6 bases). The CDR3 has 15 amino acids. Germline CDR1 is SGHRS and CDR2 is YFSETQ. The V end lost 0 bases, the J end lost 0 bases, and 8 bases lay between the germline ends. The CDR3 protein is CASSLAGQSTDTQYF. Written as DNA, the CDR3 is TGCGCCAGCAGCTTGGCCGGACAGAGCACAGATACGCAGTATTTT.

This chain joins TRBV5-4 and TRBJ2-7, with a tentative D call TRBD1 (5 bases). V shed 0 bases and J shed 10 bases, with 11 bases lying between them. The CDR3 is 12 amino acids. Germline CDR1 SGHNT, CDR2 YYREEE (reference sequence). CDR3 sequence: CASSLGQGSQYF. For the CDR3, the DNA is TGTGCCAGCAGCTTGGGCCAGGGCAGCCAGTACTTC.

The V and J genes are TRBV2 and TRBJ1-2; the D is unclear. Trimming cost V 3 bases and J 8 bases, with 10 bases left between them. The CDR3 consists of 12 residues. The germline CDR1 and CDR2 sequences are SNHLY and FYNNEI. The CDR3 region is CASSDVVQGYTF. CDR3 sequence (DNA): TGTGCCAGCAGTGACGTGGTTCAGGGCTACACCTTC.

Notes on this clone: Other DNA sequences in the sample encode the same CDR3. V usage is TRBV9 and J usage is TRBJ2-3; D remains ambiguous. Looked up from germline, CDR1 is SGDLS and CDR2 is YYNGEE. Trimming cost V 4 bases and J 3 bases, with 9 bases left between them. The CDR3 is 13 amino acids. CDR3 region: CASSPHHTDTQYF. CDR3 DNA sequence: TGTGCCAGCAGCCCCCATCATACAGATACGCAGTATTTT.

The chain couples TRBV29-1 to TRBJ1-1; 7 nucleotides match TRBD1. The V gene's germline CDR1 is SQVTM and CDR2 ANQGSEA. V was clipped by 7 bases and J by 1 base; unmatched bases: 12. This CDR3 is 15 amino acids long. The CDR3 nucleotides read TGCAGCGCCCAAAGCCCGGGACAGAAGAACACTGAAGCTTTCTTT. It yields the protein CSAQSPGQKNTEAFF.

On this clone itself: The sample contains more than one DNA sequence encoding this CDR3. The V call is TRBV11-3, the J call TRBJ2-3, with a weak D call TRBD2 (6 bases). The V end was cut by 3 bases, the J end by 0 bases, with 10 bases between. This CDR3 is built from 15 residues. CDR1 and CDR2 from the germline V gene are SGHNT and YENEEA. The CDR3 DNA reads TGTGCCAGCAGCTTTGGAGGGTCTAGCACAGATACGCAGTATTTT. Its translation is CASSFGGSSTDTQYF.

There are a few counts of this clone. The CDR3 loop reads CASSYSSRELFF. CDR3 DNA sequence: TGTGCCAGCAGTTACTCTTCTAGGGAGCTGTTTTTT. This chain uses TRBV6-5 with TRBJ2-2; no definite D call. V lost 0 bases, J lost 9 bases, and 5 bases lay in between. This CDR3 region has 12 residues. CDR1 is MNHEY and CDR2 is SVGAGI in the germline V gene.

The chain carries TRBV7-3 and TRBJ2-1, with 10 nucleotides matching TRBD2. Germline assignment: CDR1 SGHTA and CDR2 FQGTGA. The CDR3 contains 21 residues. The V segment lost 1 base and the J segment 5 bases; nucleotides outside the gene matches: 20. In DNA, the CDR3 is TGTGCCAGCAGCTTAAATCCCCCCGGCTTAACTAGCGGGAACCACAACAATGAGCAGTTCTTC. Translation gives CASSLNPPGLTSGNHNNEQFF.

This clone was recorded only once. The gene calls are TRBV6-5 and TRBJ1-2; D unresolved. Germline V gene lookup returns CDR1 MNHEY and CDR2 SVGAGI. V was pared by 5 bases and J by 4 bases, with 14 bases between. This CDR3 has 14 residues. The CDR3, as DNA: TGTGCCAGCAGTGAGGGCGACGGTGTCTATGGCTACACCTTC. This encodes CASSEGDGVYGYTF.

This sequence joins TRBV5-4 and TRBJ1-1; possibly TRBD1 for D (6 bases). The germline V and J ends were trimmed by 1 base and 5 bases, with 12 bases remaining between them. The CDR3 has 14 residues. CDR1 and CDR2 (germline): SGHNT, YYREEE (reference sequence). CDR3 amino acids: CASSLTGRGTEAFF. CDR3 in DNA: TGTGCCAGCAGCTTGACAGGGAGGGGTACTGAAGCTTTCTTT.

The gene calls are TRBV7-9 and TRBJ2-1; 8 bases map to TRBD2. The CDR3 totals 12 residues. V trimming: 3 bases; J trimming: 15 bases; junction bases outside the gene matches: 7. Germline V gene data show CDR1 as SEHNR and CDR2 as FQNEAQ (reference sequence). CDR3: CASSFIAGYAFF. The DNA of the CDR3 is TGTGCCAGCAGCTTTATAGCGGGATATGCGTTCTTC. The variable domain in full, with the rest retrieved from reference TRBV7-9 and TRBJ2-1, is DTGVSQNPRHKITKRGQNVTFRCDPISEHNRLYWYRQTLGQGPEFLTYFQNEAQLEKSRLLSDRFSAERPKGSFSTLEIQRTEQGDSAMYLCASSFIAGYAFFGPGTRLTVL.

J is TRBJ1-2 and V is TRBV18, with D possibly being TRBD1 (6 bases). Germline CDR1 KGHSH, CDR2 LQKENI. The V gene lost 6 bases and the J gene lost 0 bases, with 14 bases spanning the gap. This CDR3 region has 15 residues. The CDR3 sequence is CASSARDTSNYGYTF. In DNA form, the CDR3 reads TGTGCCAGCTCGGCCAGGGACACCTCTAACTATGGCTACACCTTC.

The count of this clone is one. The V and J genes are TRBV9 and TRBJ1-1; TRBD1 is a possible D gene (5 bases). CDR3 length equals 15 residues. Germline values: CDR1 SGDLS, CDR2 YYNGEE. Trimming shortened V by 0 bases and J by 6 bases, and 15 bases separated the two germline ends. CDR3 region: CASSVAGREYSEAFF. CDR3 bases: TGTGCCAGCAGCGTAGCGGGCAGGGAATACTCTGAAGCTTTCTTT.

About this clone: Other nucleotide sequences from this sample produce the same CDR3. This chain uses TRBV19 with TRBJ2-7, with D unclear. V was clipped by 3 bases and J by 5 bases, with 5 bases between them. Germline-derived CDR1 and CDR2 are LNHDA and SQIVND (reference sequence). This CDR3 is built from 11 residues. CDR3 residues: CASSIRDEQYF. The CDR3 bases are TGTGCCAGTAGTATCCGGGACGAGCAGTACTTC.

V is TRBV28 and J is TRBJ2-3; TRBD2 aligns across 7 bases. The V and J ends lost 1 base and 0 bases, in that order; junction bases with no gene match: 4. Germline V gives CDR1 MDHEN, CDR2 SYDVKM. The length of the CDR3 is 16 residues. CDR3 in amino acids: CASSLLRLASTDTQYF. CDR3 DNA sequence: TGTGCCAGCAGTTTATTAAGACTAGCTAGCACAGATACGCAGTATTTT.

V usage is TRBV2 and J usage is TRBJ1-1; D unclear. The CDR3 spans 13 residues. The germline V gene has CDR1 SNHLY and CDR2 FYNNEI. Trimming removed 3 bases at V and 1 base at J, with 6 bases between. This chain's CDR3 is CASSESRNTEAFF. CDR3 DNA sequence: TGTGCCAGCAGTGAGTCACGGAACACTGAAGCTTTCTTT.

This clone occurred a few times. CDR3 coding DNA: TGTGCCTGGAGTGTACGTGGGACCAAACTGTTTTTT. Amino acid sequence: CAWSVRGTKLFF. This chain joins TRBV30 and TRBJ1-4; tentative D call: TRBD1 (5 bases). Germline-derived CDR1 and CDR2 are GTSNPN and SVGIG (reference sequence). Trimming stripped 0 bases from V and 11 bases from J, with 10 bases between. The CDR3 extends over 12 amino acids.

This chain connects TRBV5-1 to TRBJ2-5; 7 bases map to TRBD1. Looked up from germline, CDR1 is SGHRS and CDR2 is YFSETQ. J was trimmed by 7 bases and V by 2 bases; bases with no gene match: 8. This CDR3 has 14 amino acids. The CDR3 is CASSFRDSASTQYF. Here the CDR3 DNA reads TGCGCCAGCAGCTTCCGGGACAGTGCATCGACCCAGTACTTC.

The chain recombines TRBV5-1 with TRBJ2-1; 14 nucleotides line up with TRBD2. V was pared by 4 bases and J by 8 bases, with 14 bases of the junction left unmatched. This CDR3 spans 18 amino acids. Germline loops: CDR1 SGHRS, CDR2 YFSETQ. For the CDR3, the DNA is TGCGCCAGCAGCCTGGGACTAGCGGGAGTCGGATCTTATCATGAGCAGTTCTTC. This sequence encodes CASSLGLAGVGSYHEQFF.

This chain joins TRBV5-1 and TRBJ1-6; D is uncertain. This CDR3 is built from 15 residues. Trimming shortened V by 0 bases and J by 6 bases, and 10 bases separated the two germline ends. In germline, CDR1 is SGHRS, CDR2 YFSETQ. The CDR3 nucleotides read TGCGCCAGCAGCTTGGACGTACAACCTAATTCACCCCTCCACTTT. Translation gives CASSLDVQPNSPLHF.

The rearrangement joins TRBV6-1 to TRBJ2-4; D is perhaps TRBD2 (5 bases). The V end lost 7 bases, the J end lost 8 bases, and 18 bases lay between the germline ends. The CDR3 covers 14 residues. Per germline, CDR1 MNHNS and CDR2 SASEGT. The CDR3 DNA sequence: TGTGCCAGCATCCTACAGCCTCACGGGGACATTCAGTACTTC. Amino acid sequence: CASILQPHGDIQYF.

This clone was seen only once. The V call is TRBV6-5, the J call TRBJ1-2; TRBD1 might be the D (6 bases). The V gene's germline CDR1 is MNHEY and CDR2 SVGAGI. V was shortened by 0 bases and J by 8 bases, with 13 bases between the two germline ends. The CDR3 runs 14 residues. CDR3 nucleotides: TGTGCCAGCAGTTACTCGGGGGGCCTTCGAGGCTACACCTTC. As protein: CASSYSGGLRGYTF.

The gene calls are TRBV15 and TRBJ2-2; D is uncertain. The CDR3 has 16 amino acids. V lost 0 bases, J lost 7 bases, and 15 bases lay in between. Germline loops: CDR1 LNHNV, CDR2 YYDKDF (reference sequence). Here the CDR3 reads CATSRDRAPGGGELFF. The CDR3 nucleotides read TGTGCCACCAGCAGAGATCGAGCTCCTGGCGGCGGGGAGCTGTTTTTT.

This clone was observed a few times. The chain has TRBV19 and TRBJ1-4, with 7 bases lining up with TRBD1. The CDR3 contains 15 residues. V shed 5 bases, J shed 3 bases, and the junction held 6 bases outside the gene matches. From germline, CDR1 is LNHDA and CDR2 SQIVND (reference sequence). The CDR3 nucleotides are TGTGCCAGTAGTGGCATCGGGACAGCTAATGAAAAACTGTTTTTT. Its translation: CASSGIGTANEKLFF.

J is TRBJ1-2 and V is TRBV11-3; TRBD1 agrees at 9 bases. V gave up 1 base and J gave up 2 bases; unmatched junction bases: 2. The CDR3 covers 15 residues. CDR1 and CDR2 from the germline V gene are SGHNT and YENEEA. CDR3 loop: CASSLVQGANYGYTF. CDR3 sequence (DNA): TGTGCCAGCAGCTTAGTACAGGGGGCGAACTATGGCTACACCTTC.

In the case of this clone: The same CDR3 also results from other DNA sequences found in this sample. This chain uses TRBV6-1 with TRBJ2-2; 7 nucleotides match TRBD1. The CDR3 length is 16 residues. CDR1 MNHNS and CDR2 SASEGT come from the germline V gene. After removal of 4 bases from V and 0 bases from J, the junction contained 5 bases not matched to a gene. The CDR3 here is CASSVRQGSNTGELFF. For the CDR3, the DNA is TGTGCCAGCAGTGTCCGACAGGGATCGAACACCGGGGAGCTGTTTTTT.

The V and J genes are TRBV5-1 and TRBJ2-6; 9 bases map to TRBD1. V lost 2 bases and J lost 3; bases outside the gene matches: 3. The CDR3 covers 16 residues. Germline V lookup: CDR1 SGHRS, CDR2 YFSETQ. Written as DNA, the CDR3 is TGCGCCAGCAGCTTTACAGGGGGCGATGGGGCCAACGTCCTGACTTTC. It encodes CASSFTGGDGANVLTF.

The chain is built from TRBV28 and TRBJ2-7; 9 bases fit TRBD2. CDR3 length: 13 amino acids. CDR1 MDHEN and CDR2 SYDVKM come from the germline V gene. J gave up 9 bases and V 6 bases, and 9 bases lay outside the gene matches. The CDR3 DNA reads TGTGCCAGCAGGACTAGCGGTTCGGGGGTGCAGTACTTC. It specifies CASRTSGSGVQYF.

The rearrangement uses TRBV25-1 and TRBJ2-7; D is undetermined. The CDR3 consists of 14 residues. Germline CDR1 and CDR2: MGHDK and SYGVNS. The V gene lost 3 bases and the J gene lost 0 bases, with 9 bases spanning the gap. The CDR3 is CASSEPGFSYEQYF. In nucleotides, the CDR3 is TGTGCCAGCAGTGAGCCGGGTTTCTCCTACGAGCAGTACTTC.